One sample yielded the 19 T cell receptor beta chains listed below, sequenced in a study of CD8 T cells in ankylosing spondylitis. These receptors lack a known antigen. The study, taken as a whole, reports: Ankylosing spondylitis blood appeared to be characterized by a TCR beta motif of several highly homologous variants.

One entry per CDR3 protein results from TCRdb running MiXCR on the 5' RACE reads. The data hold approximately 300,000 distinct CDR3 sequences, with approximately 8.2% observed a single time. Material for sequencing was blood, either unsorted or a sorted T cell fraction (not recorded which). The receptors come from a male donor with ankylosing spondylitis.

This clonotype has a handful of counts. This chain uses TRBV20-1 with TRBJ2-7; the match to TRBD1 covers 7 bases. CDR1 and CDR2 from the germline V gene are DFQATT and SNEGSKA (reference sequence). The J segment lost 7 bases and the V segment lost 2 bases, leaving 8 bases of the junction unmatched. This CDR3 comprises 13 residues. Here the CDR3 DNA reads TGCAGTGCTAGAATACAGGGGATCGGAGAGCAGTACTTC. The encoded protein is CSARIQGIGEQYF.

The CDR3 is CATSRETGVSSYEQYF. The CDR3 coding sequence is TGTGCCACCAGCAGAGAAACAGGGGTTAGCTCCTACGAGCAGTACTTC. V gene TRBV15 combines with J gene TRBJ2-7, with TRBD1 matching over 7 bases. V trimming: 0 bases; J trimming: 0 bases; junction bases outside the gene matches: 5. Germline CDR1 is LNHNV and CDR2 is YYDKDF (reference sequence). The CDR3 runs to 16 residues.

This clonotype occurred many times. CDR3 sequence: CASVASSSGNTIYF. The CDR3 bases are TGTGCCAGCGTGGCAAGCTCTTCTGGAAACACCATATATTTT. The chain uses TRBV6-1 and TRBJ1-3; D gene uncertain. The ends were cut back, 8 bases at V and 1 base at J, with 12 bases in the middle. The CDR3 has 14 residues. Germline CDR1 MNHNS, CDR2 SASEGT.

The gene calls are TRBV29-1 and TRBJ2-2; 8 bases are a match to TRBD1. The germline V gene encodes CDR1 SQVTM and CDR2 ANQGSEA. After removal of 6 bases from V and 7 bases from J, the junction contained 7 bases not matched to a gene. This CDR3 spans 13 amino acids. The CDR3 DNA reads TGCAGCGTGGTGGGACAGGACAGCGGGGAGCTGTTTTTT. Amino acid sequence: CSVVGQDSGELFF.

V usage is TRBV29-1 and J usage is TRBJ2-7; D is possibly TRBD1 or TRBD2 (5 bases each). Germline CDR1 SQVTM, CDR2 ANQGSEA. The germline V and J ends were trimmed by 7 bases and 4 bases, with 8 bases remaining between them. The CDR3 has 10 amino acids. In DNA, the CDR3 is TGCAGCGCCGGGACGTACGAGCAGTACTTC. Translating it yields CSAGTYEQYF.

This clonotype turned up a few times. This rearrangement joins TRBV7-9 to TRBJ2-7, with D tentatively TRBD1 (6 bases). The length of the CDR3 is 11 residues. Germline V lookup: CDR1 SEHNR, CDR2 FQNEAQ (reference sequence). Between the trimmed V and J ends, which lost 5 bases and 11 bases, there was a span of 13 bases. The CDR3 DNA sequence: TGTGCCAGCAGCCCCCGGGACATAAAGTACTTC. Translated, it gives CASSPRDIKYF. Filled out from reference TRBV7-9 and TRBJ2-7, the complete variable domain reads DTGVSQNPRHKITKRGQNVTFRCDPISEHNRLYWYRQTLGQGPEFLTYFQNEAQLEKSRLLSDRFSAERPKGSFSTLEIQRTEQGDSAMYLCASSPRDIKYFGPGTRLTVT.

This clonotype showed up many times. The chain is built from TRBV12-3 or TRBV12-4 and TRBJ1-2, with 11 bases aligning to TRBD1. This CDR3 is 14 amino acids long. J was trimmed by 10 bases and V by 6 bases; bases with no gene match: 10. CDR3 in amino acids: CASSLIRTGGNYTF. The CDR3 DNA reads as TGTGCCAGCAGCCTAATCCGGACAGGGGGCAACTACACCTTC.

The rearrangement joins TRBV28 to TRBJ2-4, with a tentative D call TRBD1 (5 bases). V dropped 5 bases and J dropped 0 bases, with 11 bases sitting between them. The CDR3 runs 15 residues. Germline assignment: CDR1 MDHEN and CDR2 SYDVKM. DNA for the CDR3: TGTGCCAGCAGTACAGGAGTACTAGCCAAAAACATTCAGTACTTC. Residues: CASSTGVLAKNIQYF.

This clonotype was seen at least ten times. The V call is TRBV3-1, the J call TRBJ1-6; D ambiguous. Trimming left V 4 bases short and J 8 bases short, with 9 bases between. The CDR3 loop spans 13 amino acids. Germline loops: CDR1 LGHDT, CDR2 YNNKEL (reference sequence). DNA for the CDR3: TGTGCCAGCAGCCCCAGAACTTATTCACCCCTCCACTTT. Translated: CASSPRTYSPLHF.

J is TRBJ2-4 and V is TRBV19; D ambiguous. V dropped 3 bases and J dropped 7 bases, with 13 bases sitting between them. The CDR3 has 14 amino acids. Germline loops: CDR1 LNHDA, CDR2 SQIVND (reference sequence). The chain's CDR3 is CASSIPPNANIQYF. Here the CDR3 DNA reads TGTGCCAGTAGTATCCCCCCCAACGCGAACATTCAGTACTTC.

This clonotype was observed at least ten times. This chain uses TRBV5-6 with TRBJ1-6; D ambiguous. The V and J ends lost 0 bases and 10 bases respectively, with 8 bases between them. The germline CDR1 and CDR2 sequences are SGHDT and YYEEEE. The CDR3 spans 13 residues. CDR3 sequence: CASSLDQASPLHF. In DNA, the CDR3 is TGTGCCAGCAGCTTGGACCAGGCCTCACCCCTCCACTTT.

The sample holds many counts of this clonotype. This chain connects TRBV20-1 to TRBJ2-3, with 12 bases matching TRBD2. Trimming at V came to 3 bases and at J to 2 bases, leaving 9 bases not matched to a gene. The CDR3 is 17 residues long. Germline V gene lookup returns CDR1 DFQATT and CDR2 SNEGSKA (reference sequence). In DNA, the CDR3 is TGCAGTGCTAGCTCCGGGACTAGCGGGCTCCTCACAGATACGCAGTATTTT. Translated, it gives CSASSGTSGLLTDTQYF.

This clonotype was seen more than once but under ten times. The V gene is TRBV5-1, the J gene TRBJ1-5; D unresolved. CDR1 is SGHRS and CDR2 is YFSETQ in the germline V gene. The CDR3 is made up of 15 amino acids. Trimming took 0 bases from V and 5 from J, leaving 12 bases between them. The CDR3, as DNA: TGCGCCAGCAGCTTGGTAGGCAGCCCGGATCAGCCCCAGCATTTT. Residues: CASSLVGSPDQPQHF.

This clonotype was detected a few times. The chain links TRBV14 to TRBJ2-1; the D gene is possibly TRBD2 (6 bases). Trimming shortened V by 5 bases and J by 9 bases, and 20 bases separated the two germline ends. This CDR3 region has 15 residues. Germline-derived CDR1 and CDR2 are SGHDN and FVKESK. The CDR3 region is CASSGREPRPIEQFF. CDR3 bases: TGTGCCAGCAGCGGCCGGGAGCCAAGACCCATTGAGCAGTTCTTC.

This clonotype was seen a handful of times. V usage is TRBV6-5 and J usage is TRBJ2-2; 9 positions match TRBD1. The ends lost 4 bases at V and 7 bases at J; junction bases unmatched: 10. Germline V CDR1 and CDR2: MNHEY, SVGAGI. The CDR3 has 16 amino acids. CDR3 DNA sequence: TGTGCCAGCAGTTCCCCGGGACAGGGAATTATCGGGGAGCTGTTTTTT. This sequence encodes CASSSPGQGIIGELFF.

This clonotype was seen only a few times. The V and J genes are TRBV4-2 and TRBJ2-1, with 11 bases matching TRBD2. V was clipped by 1 base and J by 4 bases; unmatched bases: 6. CDR1 is LGHNA, CDR2 YNFKEQ, per germline. The CDR3 is 17 amino acids. The CDR3 protein is CASSQGVSGRGYNEQFF. CDR3 in DNA: TGTGCCAGCAGCCAAGGAGTTAGCGGGAGGGGTTACAATGAGCAGTTCTTC.

V usage is TRBV18 and J usage is TRBJ2-1; tentative D call: TRBD2 (6 bases). Deletions cut 0 bases from V and 5 bases from J, with 11 bases between. CDR3 size: 15 residues. Per germline, CDR1 KGHSH and CDR2 LQKENI. This CDR3 is CASSPPSGSNNEQFF. The CDR3 DNA reads as TGTGCCAGCTCACCACCTAGCGGCAGCAACAATGAGCAGTTCTTC.

V gene TRBV4-1 combines with J gene TRBJ2-5; unclear D gene. The germline V gene encodes CDR1 MGHRA and CDR2 YSYEKL. V lost 3 bases and J 0 bases, leaving 5 bases between the germline ends. This CDR3 region has 13 residues. The CDR3 loop reads CASSHRNQETQYF. CDR3 DNA sequence: TGCGCCAGCAGCCACAGGAACCAAGAGACCCAGTACTTC.

This clonotype has only a few counts. The gene calls are TRBV11-2 and TRBJ2-1; 12 bases line up with TRBD2. The J segment lost 2 bases and the V segment lost 1 base, leaving 0 bases of the junction unmatched. The CDR3 covers 16 residues. Germline loops: CDR1 SGHAT, CDR2 FQNNGV. The CDR3 DNA reads TGTGCCAGCAGCTTAGGACTAGCGGGGGCCTACAATGAGCAGTTCTTC. Amino acid sequence: CASSLGLAGAYNEQFF.